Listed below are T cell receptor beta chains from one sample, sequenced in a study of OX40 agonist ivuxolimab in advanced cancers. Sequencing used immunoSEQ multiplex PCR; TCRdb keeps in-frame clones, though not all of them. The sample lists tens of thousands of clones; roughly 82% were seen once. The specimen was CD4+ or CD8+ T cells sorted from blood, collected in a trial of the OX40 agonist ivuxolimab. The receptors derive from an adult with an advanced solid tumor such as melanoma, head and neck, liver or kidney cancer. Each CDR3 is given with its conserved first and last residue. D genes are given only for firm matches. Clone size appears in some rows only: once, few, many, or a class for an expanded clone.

CASSWGQGATGELFF	TGTGCCAGCAGCTGGGGACAGGGGGCCACCGGGGAGCTGTTTTTT	TRBJ2-2	TRBV5-4	.	TRBD1
CASSLRGGEGDTQYF	TGTGCCAGCAGCTTAAGAGGGGGCGAAGGGGATACGCAGTATTTT	TRBJ2-3	TRBV7-3	.	TRBD1
CASTAGASTDTQYF	TGTGCCAGCACCGCCGGTGCTAGCACAGATACGCAGTATTTT	TRBJ2-3	TRBV7-3	.	.
CASSLNRQGTEAFF	TGTGCCAGCAGCTTAAATCGACAGGGGACTGAAGCTTTCTTT	TRBJ1-1	TRBV7-9	few	TRBD1
CASSDNQIIYTGELFF	TGTGCCAGCAGTGACAATCAGATAATTTACACCGGGGAGCTGTTTTTT	TRBJ2-2	TRBV6-1	.	.
CASSTQGGANVLTF	TGTGCCAGTAGTACCCAGGGGGGGGCCAACGTCCTGACTTTC	TRBJ2-6	TRBV19	.	.
CASGGDLPGANVLTF	TGTGCCAGCGGTGGGGACCTCCCTGGGGCCAACGTCCTGACTTTC	TRBJ2-6	TRBV27	.	.
CASSVQGRNTGELFF	TGTGCCAGCAGTGTTCAGGGGAGAAACACCGGGGAGCTGTTTTTT	TRBJ2-2	TRBV6-4	.	.
CASSQGDSLKPEAFF	TGTGCCAGTAGCCAAGGGGACAGCCTCAAGCCTGAAGCTTTCTTT	TRBJ1-1	TRBV19	.	TRBD1
CASSIVYGAELLYGYTF	TGTGCCAGTAGTATAGTTTACGGGGCAGAACTTTTATATGGCTACACCTTC	TRBJ1-2	TRBV19	once	.
CASSSDIETQYF	TGTGCCAGCAGCTCCGATATCGAAACGCAGTATTTT	TRBJ2-3	TRBV7-9	.	.
CASGVDRGRPNEQFF	TGCGCCAGCGGGGTGGACAGGGGGCGACCCAATGAGCAGTTCTTC	TRBJ2-1	TRBV5-1	once	TRBD1
CARTGGSNQPQHF	TGCGCCAGGACAGGGGGGAGCAATCAGCCCCAGCATTTT	TRBJ1-5	TRBV10-1	.	TRBD1
CASRNRGDTQYF	TGTGCCAGCAGGAACAGGGGAGATACGCAGTATTTT	TRBJ2-3	TRBV2	.	TRBD1
CASSIAGDPSYEQYF	TGTGCCAGTAGTATCGCCGGGGACCCATCCTACGAGCAGTACTTC	TRBJ2-7	TRBV19	.	.
CASSVDGNYEQYF	TGTGCCAGCAGCGTAGACGGAAACTACGAGCAGTACTTC	TRBJ2-7	TRBV9	.	.
CASSQDHGSLYEQYF	TGTGCCAGCAGCCAAGATCATGGCAGTCTTTACGAGCAGTACTTC	TRBJ2-7	TRBV11-2	.	.
CASSIGAGQETQYF	TGTGCCAGTAGTATAGGAGCTGGGCAAGAGACCCAGTACTTC	TRBJ2-5	TRBV19	.	.
CASSQQTDSYEQYF	TGCGCCAGCAGTCAACAGACCGACTCCTACGAGCAGTACTTC	TRBJ2-7	TRBV23-1	.	.
CASSADMGMSSYEQYF	TGTGCCAGCTCAGCCGATATGGGGATGAGCTCCTACGAGCAGTACTTC	TRBJ2-7	TRBV18	.	.
CASSLGLTDTQYF	TGTGCTAGCAGCTTAGGGCTGACAGATACGCAGTATTTT	TRBJ2-3	TRBV7-7	.	.
CASRTGNTIYF	TGTGCCAGCAGGACTGGAAACACCATATATTTT	TRBJ1-3	TRBV6-5	once	.
CASSIFDPQGGYEQYF	TGTGCCAGTAGTATATTCGATCCCCAAGGGGGCTACGAGCAGTACTTC	TRBJ2-7	TRBV19	.	.
CAISTGTFYGYTF	TGTGCCATCTCCACCGGGACATTCTATGGCTACACCTTC	TRBJ1-2	TRBV6-5	once	.
CASSFDSIIRALHF	TGTGCCAGCAGTTTCGACAGTATAATTCGGGCCCTCCACTTT	TRBJ1-6	TRBV2	.	.
CASSPADTSTNEKLFF	TGTGCCAGCTCACCAGCGGACACGTCAACTAATGAAAAACTGTTTTTT	TRBJ1-4	TRBV18	.	.
CASSRSHRFYGYTF	TGCGCCAGCAGTCGCTCACATAGGTTCTATGGCTACACCTTC	TRBJ1-2	TRBV23-1	.	.
CASSQERQGSSPLHF	TGCGCCAGCAGCCAAGAGAGGCAGGGAAGTTCACCCCTCCACTTT	TRBJ1-6	TRBV4-3	.	.
CASSKDPLRQSNQPQHF	TGTGCCAGCAGCAAAGACCCCCTTCGACAGAGCAATCAGCCCCAGCATTTT	TRBJ1-5	TRBV21-1	.	.
CASSRGRDLDIQYF	TGCGCCAGCAGCCGGGGGAGGGATCTAGACATTCAGTACTTC	TRBJ2-4	TRBV5-1	.	TRBD2
CASSQGLGGGTEAFF	TGCGCCAGCAGCCAGGGGTTGGGGGGAGGCACTGAAGCTTTCTTT	TRBJ1-1	TRBV5-1	.	.
CASSLVWEKVTQYF	TGTGCCAGCAGCTTAGTTTGGGAGAAGGTGACGCAGTATTTT	TRBJ2-3	TRBV7-9	.	.
CASSTSGAGTGELFF	TGTGCCAGCAGTACCTCAGGGGCGGGGACCGGGGAGCTGTTTTTT	TRBJ2-2	TRBV28	.	.
CASSLGTRRFSGANVLTF	TGCGCCAGCAGCTTAGGGACACGTCGCTTTTCTGGGGCCAACGTCCTGACTTTC	TRBJ2-6	TRBV5-1	.	.
CASSFQGWGSYEQYF	TGTGCCAGCAGTTTCCAGGGGTGGGGTTCCTACGAGCAGTACTTC	TRBJ2-7	TRBV28	.	.
CASSQVYRTSSYEQYF	TGCGCCAGCAGCCAAGTGTACAGAACTTCCTCCTACGAGCAGTACTTC	TRBJ2-7	TRBV4-3	.	.
CASSLREGWADTQYF	TGTGCCAGCAGCCTCAGGGAGGGTTGGGCAGATACGCAGTATTTT	TRBJ2-3	TRBV7-6	.	TRBD2
CASYGGGFSPLHF	TGTGCCAGCTACGGAGGAGGGTTTTCACCCCTCCACTTT	TRBJ1-6	TRBV27	few	.
CASSPADTGANNSPLHF	TGTGCCAGCTCACCAGCGGACACAGGGGCCAATAATTCACCCCTCCACTTT	TRBJ1-6	TRBV18	once	TRBD1
CASGLPQQLRLLGYTF	TGTGCCAGCGGCCTTCCACAACAATTAAGACTTCTTGGCTACACCTTC	TRBJ1-2	TRBV5-8	.	.
CASSQQGNRDRYEQYF	TGCGCCAGCAGCCAGCAAGGCAACAGGGACCGCTACGAGCAGTACTTC	TRBJ2-7	TRBV4-1	once	.
CASSLSGAQGQETQYF	TGTGCCAGCAGCTTGAGTGGCGCACAGGGGCAAGAGACCCAGTACTTC	TRBJ2-5	TRBV11-2	once	TRBD1
CASSGTDTGELFF	TGTGCCAGCAGCGGGACGGACACCGGGGAGCTGTTTTTT	TRBJ2-2	TRBV6-5	.	.
CASTFADEQFF	TGTGCCAGCACTTTTGCAGATGAGCAGTTCTTC	TRBJ2-1	TRBV28	.	.
CASSHLRDNEQFF	TGTGCCAGCAGCCACCTACGAGACAATGAGCAGTTCTTC	TRBJ2-1	TRBV14	.	.
CASSLRGGTTNEKLFF	TGTGCCAGCAGCTTACGGGGGGGGACCACTAATGAAAAACTGTTTTTT	TRBJ1-4	TRBV7-8	few	.
CASSQDGNYGYTF	TGCGCCAGCAGCCAGGACGGAAACTATGGCTACACCTTC	TRBJ1-2	TRBV5-1	.	.
CAWSEWGAGYTF	TGTGCCTGGAGTGAGTGGGGGGCGGGCTACACCTTC	TRBJ1-2	TRBV30	.	.
CASSLNRHTGRLIYEQYF	TGTGCCAGCAGTTTGAATAGGCACACAGGGAGACTAATCTACGAGCAGTACTTC	TRBJ2-7	TRBV28	.	.
CAISPQGGNEKLFF	TGTGCCATCAGTCCGCAGGGAGGTAATGAAAAACTGTTTTTT	TRBJ1-4	TRBV10-3	.	.
CASSRTGETQYF	TGTGCCAGCAGCCGTACAGGGGAGACCCAGTACTTC	TRBJ2-5	TRBV7-7	.	.
CASSSGTGLSYEQYF	TGTGCCAGCAGTTCCGGGACAGGCCTTTCCTACGAGCAGTACTTC	TRBJ2-7	TRBV6-1	few	TRBD1
CASSLGQVNYGYTF	TGCGCCAGCAGCTTGGGCCAGGTAAACTATGGCTACACCTTC	TRBJ1-2	TRBV5-1	.	.